This T cell receptor (beta chain) was captured in a study of T cell responses to AZD1222 COVID-19 vaccine. The germline V gene has CDR1 SGHAT and CDR2 FQNNGV. The CDR3 is 15 residues long. Deletions cut 1 base from V and 4 bases from J, with 14 bases between. TCRdb's table, derived via immunoSEQ multiplex PCR, lists solely in-frame clones and lacks some. The sample consists of around 140,000 clones, roughly 90% of them appearing once. Findings and limits, study-wide: Donor demographics were predominantly white British with a female majority; clonal diversity may be underestimated. Dominant CD4 TCR responses targeted spike regions 160-218 and 743-854. Just a handful of people given AZD1222 tested seropositive at baseline.

About this clone: As yet, its antigen is unknown.

The specimen was peripheral blood, collected 28 days after the second AZD1222 dose. V gene TRBV11-2 combines with J gene TRBJ2-7, with a tentative D call TRBD2 (5 bases). The origin of this receptor is an adult who received the AZD1222 COVID-19 vaccine. The CDR3 spells CASSLVWGAGYEQYF. The CDR3 DNA follows: TGTGCCAGCAGCTTAGTTTGGGGAGCCGGGTACGAGCAGTACTTC.